The TCR beta chain under discussion was sequenced for a study of cytomegalovirus exposure and HLA in healthy donors. Whole-study findings and limits: HLA alleles were associated with 15,000 to 20,000 TCR beta sequences in a later analysis at 0.05 false discovery rate. A classifier reportedly called cytomegalovirus status with high sensitivity and specificity. Indistinguishable V segments, including TRBV6-2 and TRBV6-3, were excluded. Researchers reported in a later analysis that a missense DCLRE1C variant was tied to TCR beta V- and J-gene trimming.

V was trimmed by 3 bases and J by 5 bases, leaving 8 bases between them. This CDR3 spans 13 amino acids. CDR1 is LNHDA, CDR2 SQIVND, per germline (reference sequence). Details on this clone: The antigen is not known.

Primers included in the PCR were 60 Vbeta and 13 Jbeta primers. Measured with immunoSEQ multiplex PCR; TCRdb has only the in-frame clones, and not every one. This table holds under 200,000 clones, around 74% found once. The sample was PBMCs. The chain combines TRBV19 with TRBJ2-1; a weak D match, TRBD2 (5 bases). The sequence derives from a female donor in good health and CMV-seronegative. CDR3 sequence: CASSMAGNNEQFF. CDR3 sequence (DNA): TGTGCCAGTAGTATGGCCGGGAACAATGAGCAGTTCTTC.